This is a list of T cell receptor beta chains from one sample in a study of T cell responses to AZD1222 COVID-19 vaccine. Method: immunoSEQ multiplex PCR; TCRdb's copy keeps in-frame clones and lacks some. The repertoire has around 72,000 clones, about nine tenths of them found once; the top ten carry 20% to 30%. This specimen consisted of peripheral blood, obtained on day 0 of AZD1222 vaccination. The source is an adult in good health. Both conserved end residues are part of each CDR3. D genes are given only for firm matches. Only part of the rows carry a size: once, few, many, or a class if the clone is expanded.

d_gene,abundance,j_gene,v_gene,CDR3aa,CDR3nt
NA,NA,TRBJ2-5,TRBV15,CATSPGGETQYF,TGTGCCACCAGCCCGGGCGGGGAGACCCAGTACTTC
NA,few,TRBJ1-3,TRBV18,CASSAENTIYF,TGTGCCAGCTCAGCGGAAAACACCATATATTTT
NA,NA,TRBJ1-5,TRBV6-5,CASGSSRERNQPQHF,TGTGCCAGCGGGAGTAGCAGGGAACGCAATCAGCCCCAGCATTTT
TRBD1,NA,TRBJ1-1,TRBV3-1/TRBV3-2,CASSPDRVGNTEAFF,TGTGCCAGCAGCCCGGACAGGGTGGGTAACACTGAAGCTTTCTTT
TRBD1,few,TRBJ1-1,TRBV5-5,CASSLGDRGWNTEAFF,TGTGCCAGCAGCTTGGGGGACAGGGGTTGGAACACTGAAGCTTTCTTT
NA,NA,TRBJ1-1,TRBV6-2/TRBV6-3,CASSYVGEEAFF,TGTGCCAGCAGTTACGTAGGAGAGGAAGCTTTCTTT
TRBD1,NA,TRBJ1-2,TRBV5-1,CASSLRQGGYGYTF,TGCGCCAGCAGTTTGAGACAGGGCGGATATGGCTACACCTTC
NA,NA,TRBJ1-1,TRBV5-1,CASSGTGLTPNTEAFF,TGCGCCAGCAGCGGTACAGGCTTAACGCCGAACACTGAAGCTTTCTTT
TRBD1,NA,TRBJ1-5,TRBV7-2,CASSLVSSGGQPQHF,TGTGCCAGCAGCTTAGTTTCGTCAGGGGGTCAGCCCCAGCATTTT
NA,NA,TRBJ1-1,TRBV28,CANSGGGRTEAFF,TGTGCCAACAGTGGAGGGGGTCGGACTGAAGCTTTCTTT
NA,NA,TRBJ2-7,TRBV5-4,CASSLRWEPTEQYF,TGTGCCAGCAGCCTGAGGTGGGAGCCCACCGAGCAGTACTTC
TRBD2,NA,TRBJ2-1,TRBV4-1,CASSQDEAVAGGLYNEQFF,TGCGCCAGCAGCCAAGATGAGGCGGTAGCGGGGGGGCTCTACAATGAGCAGTTCTTC
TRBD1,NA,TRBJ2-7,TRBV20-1,CSAHRGREQYF,TGCAGTGCTCACAGGGGGCGCGAGCAGTACTTC
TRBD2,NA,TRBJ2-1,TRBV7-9,CASSFPRVAGANEQFF,TGTGCCAGCAGCTTTCCGCGGGTAGCGGGGGCCAATGAGCAGTTCTTC
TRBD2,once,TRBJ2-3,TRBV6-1,CASSEGLAETDTQYF,TGTGCCAGCAGTGAAGGTCTAGCGGAGACAGATACGCAGTATTTT
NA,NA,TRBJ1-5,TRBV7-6,CASSLWGVRGNQPQHF,TGTGCCAGCAGCTTGTGGGGTGTTCGAGGGAATCAGCCCCAGCATTTT
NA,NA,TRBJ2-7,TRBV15,CATSRADIGKAGQQYF,TGTGCCACCAGCAGAGCAGACATAGGGAAGGCTGGACAGCAGTACTTC
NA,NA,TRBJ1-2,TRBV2,CASRPDTYGYTF,TGTGCCAGCAGACCTGACACTTATGGCTACACCTTC
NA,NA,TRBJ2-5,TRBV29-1,CSVGWGRETQYF,TGCAGCGTTGGTTGGGGGAGGGAGACCCAGTACTTC
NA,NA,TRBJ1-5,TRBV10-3,CAISKSGDSNQPQHF,TGTGCCATCAGTAAATCAGGGGATAGCAATCAGCCCCAGCATTTT
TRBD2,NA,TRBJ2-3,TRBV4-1,CASSPSGTSTDTQYF,TGCGCCAGCAGCCCATCCGGGACTAGTACTGATACGCAGTATTTT
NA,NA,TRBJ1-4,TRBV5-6,CASTISPPRNF,TGTGCCAGCACTATTTCCCCCCCGCGGAATTTT
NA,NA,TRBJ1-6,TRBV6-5,CASTTGGTSPLHF,TGTGCCAGCACCACGGGGGGGACTTCACCCCTCCACTTT
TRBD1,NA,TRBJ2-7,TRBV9,CASSVGDRTYEQYF,TGTGCCAGCAGCGTGGGGGACAGGACCTACGAGCAGTACTTC
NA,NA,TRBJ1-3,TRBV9,CASSVDPSGSPRGNTIYF,TGTGCCAGCAGCGTAGACCCTTCCGGGTCGCCACGAGGAAACACCATATATTTT
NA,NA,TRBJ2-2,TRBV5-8,CASSLRGVDTGELFF,TGTGCCAGCAGCTTGAGGGGCGTGGACACCGGGGAGCTGTTTTTT
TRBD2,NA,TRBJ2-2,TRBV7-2,CASSLAGGGTGELFF,TGTGCCAGCAGCTTAGCCGGGGGGGGCACCGGGGAGCTGTTTTTT
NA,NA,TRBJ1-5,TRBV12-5,CASAEIGNRDQPQHF,TGTGCTAGTGCCGAGATAGGGAACAGAGATCAGCCCCAGCATTTT
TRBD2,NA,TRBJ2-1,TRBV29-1,CSAYLMTSGGALGNNEQFF,TGCAGCGCATACCTGATGACTAGCGGGGGGGCTTTGGGTAACAATGAGCAGTTCTTC
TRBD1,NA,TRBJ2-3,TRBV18,CASSLRQGARTDTQYF,TGTGCCAGCTCACTAAGACAGGGGGCACGGACAGATACGCAGTATTTT
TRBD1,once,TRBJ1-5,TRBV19,CASKTPGQTNQPQHF,TGTGCCAGTAAGACCCCGGGACAGACTAATCAGCCCCAGCATTTT